Listed below are T cell receptor beta chains from one sample, sequenced in a study of regulatory T cells in long-lasting Graves disease. TCRdb reprocessed the multiplex PCR reads via MiXCR and lists one record per CDR3 protein. The sample lists 350,000 to 500,000 distinct CDR3 sequences; 16% were seen once. These same data were also listed under a study on T cells in Graves' hyperthyroidism and ophthalmopathy.

The source material was peripheral blood mononuclear cells (PBMCs), sampled at new diagnosis, from a patient treated with antithyroid drugs. All receptors derive from a woman aged 25 to 39 with Graves disease. Both conserved end residues are part of each CDR3. D genes are given only for firm matches. Expanded clones are given a class, and other clones once, few, many or no size at all.

clone size | J gene | V gene | D gene | CDR3 DNA | CDR3 protein
few | TRBJ2-1 | TRBV7-3 | TRBD2 | TGTGCCAGCAGCACAATGCTGGGAGGGGATGAGCAGTTCTTC | CASSTMLGGDEQFF
many | TRBJ2-2 | TRBV11-3 | - | TGTGCCAGCAGCTTAACCTATGAGGGGGAGCTGTTTTTT | CASSLTYEGELFF
many | TRBJ2-1 | TRBV20-1 | TRBD2 | TGCAGTGCTAGACTAGCGGGAGCCTCCTACAATGAGCAGTTCTTC | CSARLAGASYNEQFF
many | TRBJ1-2 | TRBV7-9 | TRBD1 | TGTGCCAGCCCGGGACAGGGGAAAGGAGGATATGGCTACACCTTC | CASPGQGKGGYGYTF
few | TRBJ1-2 | TRBV5-1 | - | TGCGCCAGCAGCCCGGGGAATGGCTACACCTTC | CASSPGNGYTF
many | TRBJ2-5 | TRBV9 | - | TGTGCCAGCAGCGCTCTCGGCCGTACCCTCCCTCAAGAGACCCAGTACTTC | CASSALGRTLPQETQYF
many | TRBJ2-1 | TRBV28 | - | TGTGCCAGCAGTTTGACAACTAGCAGGGGCAATGAGCAGTTCTTC | CASSLTTSRGNEQFF
many | TRBJ1-1 | TRBV7-2 | - | TGTGCCAGCAGCCACCCGGTGGAACCCGGGAACACTGAAGCTTTCTTT | CASSHPVEPGNTEAFF
many | TRBJ2-1 | TRBV6-1 | - | TGTGCCAGCAGTCGTACGGCTTACTTATACAATGAGCAGTTCTTC | CASSRTAYLYNEQFF
once | TRBJ2-7 | TRBV20-1 | TRBD2 | TGCAGTGCTCTACTAGCGGGAGGGCCCGGGGGGGGTGACCACGAGCAGTACTTC | CSALLAGGPGGGDHEQYF
many | TRBJ2-1 | TRBV7-9 | - | TGTGCCAGCAGCCCGGGGTCCAATGAGCAGTTCTTC | CASSPGSNEQFF
few | TRBJ2-1 | TRBV27 | - | TGTGCCAGCAGTGCCCGACTCGTGGGAGAGCAGTTCTTC | CASSARLVGEQFF
- | TRBJ2-3 | TRBV6-1 | - | TGTGCCACCGACTTTATACATAGCACAGATACGCAGTATTTT | CATDFIHSTDTQYF
many | TRBJ1-4 | TRBV30 | - | TGTGCCCAACAGGGAAAAGCAGCGACTAATGAAAAACTGTTTTTT | CAQQGKAATNEKLFF
- | TRBJ2-3 | TRBV7-3 | - | TGTGCCAGCAGCCACTCTTATAGCACAGATACGCAGTATTTT | CASSHSYSTDTQYF
many | TRBJ2-7 | TRBV20-1 | - | TGCAGTGCTAGTATACTGGGGGCTACCTACGAGCAGTACTTC | CSASILGATYEQYF
many | TRBJ2-7 | TRBV7-2 | - | TGTGCCAGCAGCCCGAGTATCGACGAGCAGTACTTC | CASSPSIDEQYF
few | TRBJ1-2 | TRBV14 | - | TGTGCCAGCAGCCAGAGGCTTTGGGGGCGAGACGGCTATGGCTACACCTTC | CASSQRLWGRDGYGYTF
many | TRBJ2-7 | TRBV18 | - | TGTGCCAGCTCATATACCGGTAGCGTCGACGAGCAGTACTTC | CASSYTGSVDEQYF
many | TRBJ1-1 | TRBV28 | - | TGTGCCAGCATTTTTCCGACATCGGGAAGAGCTTTCTTT | CASIFPTSGRAFF
- | TRBJ1-5 | TRBV6-1 | - | TGTGCCAGCAGTGAACAAAATCAGCCCCAGCATTTT | CASSEQNQPQHF
- | TRBJ1-1 | TRBV11-3 | - | TGTGCCAGCAGCCCGGGGGGCCGGTGGGGGACTGAAGCTTTCTTT | CASSPGGRWGTEAFF
- | TRBJ2-3 | TRBV9 | - | TGTGCCAGCAGCGTAGCCGGGGGAGGTGGGGCAGATACGCAGTATTTT | CASSVAGGGGADTQYF
many | TRBJ2-7 | TRBV7-9 | - | TGTGCCAGCAGCCCCGGGTTAGGCGCCTACGAGCAGTACTTC | CASSPGLGAYEQYF
- | TRBJ2-4 | TRBV28 | TRBD2 | TGTGCCAGCAGTTTGACTAGCAGGACCGGTTGGGTTCTAGCCAAAAACATTCAGTACTTC | CASSLTSRTGWVLAKNIQYF
many | TRBJ2-1 | TRBV2 | - | TGTGCCAGCAGCCAAGAATCCCGAGGAATCCGCAATGAGCAGTTCTTC | CASSQESRGIRNEQFF
many | TRBJ2-5 | TRBV20-1 | - | TGCAGTGCTGGGAGTCGGCGGGCCGAGACCCAGTACTTC | CSAGSRRAETQYF
many | TRBJ1-5 | TRBV6-1 | - | TGTGCCAGCAGTGAAGGGACCGGGACATATCGTCAGCCCCAGCATTTT | CASSEGTGTYRQPQHF
few | TRBJ2-3 | TRBV9 | - | TGTGCCAGCAGCCCTGGGGACGACAGCCCGGCAGATACGCAGTATTTT | CASSPGDDSPADTQYF
few | TRBJ1-6 | TRBV20-1 | TRBD1 | TGCAGTGCTAGTGGGACAGAGGCAGGTTATTATAATTCACCCCTCCACTTT | CSASGTEAGYYNSPLHF
few | TRBJ2-7 | TRBV28 | TRBD2 | TGTGCCAGCAGAGAACTAGCGGGAGGGCCGGTCGAGCAGTACTTC | CASRELAGGPVEQYF
- | TRBJ1-2 | TRBV7-9 | TRBD1 | TGTGCCAGCAGCTTACAAGGGGGCGTAGCTGGGGGCTACACCTTC | CASSLQGGVAGGYTF
few | TRBJ2-7 | TRBV6-1 | TRBD2 | TGTGCCAGCGGGAGGGCACGCTACGAGCAGTACTTC | CASGRARYEQYF
many | TRBJ2-1 | TRBV11-2 | - | TGTGCCAGCAGCTTAGGTGGCCCGCAGTTCTTC | CASSLGGPQFF
- | TRBJ2-7 | TRBV29-1 | TRBD2 | TGCAGCGTTGCGGGACTAGCGGGAGTAAAGAACGAGCAGTACTTC | CSVAGLAGVKNEQYF
few | TRBJ2-7 | TRBV3-1 | TRBD2 | TGTGCCAGCAGCGGTTACGGGGGAGGGCCAAACGAGCAGTACTTC | CASSGYGGGPNEQYF
many | TRBJ2-1 | TRBV7-9 | TRBD2 | TGTGCCAGCAGCTCGCTACTAGCGGGAGAGGGCAATGAGCAGTTCTTC | CASSSLLAGEGNEQFF
many | TRBJ2-7 | TRBV20-1 | TRBD2 | TGCAGTGCCCGAACGCCTAGCGGGAGGTACGAGCAGTACTTC | CSARTPSGRYEQYF